The 23 T cell receptor beta chains given below trace back to one sample, sequenced in a study of blood T cell repertoires in COVID-19. Produced via immunoSEQ multiplex PCR; TCRdb's table is partial and in-frame only. The data hold more than 65,000 clones, with approximately 82% observed a single time. Material: peripheral blood. These receptors were collected from an elderly woman with acute or convalescent COVID-19.

V usage is TRBV7-2 and J usage is TRBJ1-2; D perhaps matches TRBD1 (5 bases). Germline-derived CDR1 and CDR2 are SGHTA and FQGNSA. There are 15 residues in the CDR3. V was shortened by 1 base and J by 5 bases, with 14 bases between the two germline ends. CDR3 sequence (DNA): TGTGCCAGCAGCTTAGTGGGGGGGGAATCGTATGGCTACACCTTC. It specifies CASSLVGGESYGYTF.

The V gene is TRBV5-5, the J gene TRBJ2-1; maybe TRBD2 (6 bases). Trimming cost V 0 bases and J 12 bases, with 10 bases left between them. Germline CDR1 SGHKS, CDR2 YYEKEE (reference sequence). This CDR3 is 12 amino acids long. The CDR3 here is CASSLEAGLQFF. The CDR3 bases are TGTGCCAGCAGCTTGGAGGCGGGGTTGCAGTTCTTC.

V usage is TRBV5-1 and J usage is TRBJ1-4; no firm D call. This CDR3 has 14 residues. The V gene lost 4 bases and the J gene lost 7 bases, with 14 bases spanning the gap. Germline assignment: CDR1 SGHRS and CDR2 YFSETQ. CDR3 nucleotides: TGCGCCAGCAGCCCGGTGGGAGGATTTGAAAAACTGTTTTTT. This codes for CASSPVGGFEKLFF.

V gene TRBV30 combines with J gene TRBJ1-2; D is possibly TRBD1 (6 bases). The CDR3 is 13 residues long. Germline V gene sequence: CDR1 GTSNPN, CDR2 SVGIG (reference sequence). The germline V and J ends were trimmed by 1 base and 8 bases, with 14 bases remaining between them. CDR3 sequence (DNA): TGTGCCTGGAGTGAAAATCAGGGGAACGGCTACACCTTC. Its protein product is CAWSENQGNGYTF.

CDR3 bases: TGTGCCAGTAGTACAGGGCCTGAGCCGCAAGGTTCACCCCTCCACTTT. As protein: CASSTGPEPQGSPLHF. V usage is TRBV19 and J usage is TRBJ1-6; maybe TRBD1 (5 bases). CDR1 LNHDA and CDR2 SQIVND come from the germline V gene (reference sequence). V lost 4 bases to trimming and J lost 9 bases, with 19 bases between them. The CDR3 extends over 16 amino acids. The entire variable domain, with the rest obtained from reference TRBV19 and TRBJ1-6, is as follows: DGGITQSPKYLFRKEGQNVTLSCEQNLNHDAMYWYRQDPGQGLRLIYYSQIVNDFQKGDIAEGYSVSREKKESFPLTVTSAQKNPTAFYLCASSTGPEPQGSPLHFGNGTRLTVT.

This chain connects TRBV5-1 to TRBJ1-5; no firm D call. Germline assignment: CDR1 SGHRS and CDR2 YFSETQ. Trimming shortened V by 0 bases and J by 7 bases, and 8 bases separated the two germline ends. This CDR3 has 13 amino acids. The CDR3, as DNA: TGCGCCAGCAGCTTGGACTCGAGGCAGCCCCAGCATTTT. Translated, it gives CASSLDSRQPQHF.

The gene calls are TRBV19 and TRBJ2-5; 13 nucleotides line up with TRBD2. V was pared by 6 bases and J by 1 base, with 5 bases of the junction left unmatched. Germline V lookup: CDR1 LNHDA, CDR2 SQIVND (reference sequence). The CDR3 length is 16 residues. The CDR3 protein is CASSTGTSGIQETQYF. In DNA form, the CDR3 reads TGTGCCAGTAGCACGGGGACTAGCGGGATCCAAGAGACCCAGTACTTC.

The rearrangement joins TRBV6-5 to TRBJ2-7; maybe TRBD2 (6 bases). Germline V gene data show CDR1 as MNHEY and CDR2 as SVGAGI. The CDR3 spans 14 residues. V was shortened by 5 bases and J by 2 bases, with 13 bases between the two germline ends. The CDR3, as DNA: TGTGCCAGCAGTCAGCGCAGGGAGGCCTACGAGCAGTACTTC. Amino acid sequence: CASSQRREAYEQYF.

This chain connects TRBV21-1 to TRBJ1-3. TRBV21-1 is marked as a pseudogene. CDR3 size: 15 residues. CDR3 sequence (DNA): TGTGCCAGCAGCAAAGGGGGGGATTCTGGAAACACCATATATTTT. As protein: CASSKGGDSGNTIYF.

The genes are TRBV7-2 and TRBJ2-1; no clear D. The CDR3 consists of 11 residues. V lost 1 base to trimming and J lost 12 bases, with 7 bases between them. Germline lookup yields CDR1 SGHTA and CDR2 FQGNSA. CDR3 residues: CASSLGAGQFF. CDR3 nucleotide sequence: TGTGCCAGCAGCTTAGGGGCCGGGCAGTTCTTC.

The chain has TRBV2 and TRBJ2-6; tentatively, D is TRBD1 (6 bases). The CDR3 runs 16 residues. Germline V gene sequence: CDR1 SNHLY, CDR2 FYNNEI. V lost 2 bases to trimming and J lost 4 bases, with 12 bases between them. DNA of the CDR3: TGTGCCAGCAGTGAACTCAGGGGACCAGGGGCCAACGTCCTGACTTTC. It is translated as CASSELRGPGANVLTF.

The rearrangement uses TRBV5-6 and TRBJ2-7; 8 nucleotides align to TRBD1. CDR3 length: 13 residues. V was clipped by 3 bases and J by 3 bases; unmatched bases: 2. In germline, CDR1 is SGHDT, CDR2 YYEEEE. CDR3 sequence: CASSYGQGYEQYF. Here the CDR3 DNA reads TGTGCCAGCAGCTACGGACAGGGCTACGAGCAGTACTTC.

This rearrangement joins TRBV2 to TRBJ2-1; D is ambiguous. V was clipped by 1 base and J by 4 bases, with 8 bases between them. Germline V gene sequence: CDR1 SNHLY, CDR2 FYNNEI. The CDR3 consists of 14 residues. The CDR3 here is CASSEGLEYNEQFF. The CDR3, as DNA: TGTGCCAGCAGTGAAGGACTGGAATACAATGAGCAGTTCTTC.

The chain recombines TRBV5-4 with TRBJ2-3; TRBD2 agrees at 9 bases. CDR3 size: 15 residues. V was pared by 4 bases and J by 1 base, with 4 bases of the junction left unmatched. Germline values: CDR1 SGHNT, CDR2 YYREEE (reference sequence). The CDR3 sequence: CASSAGLAGTDTQYF. The DNA for the CDR3 is TGTGCCAGCAGCGCGGGACTAGCCGGCACAGATACGCAGTATTTT.

This chain joins TRBV5-1 and TRBJ2-3; TRBD2 might be the D (6 bases). There are 17 residues in the CDR3. The germline V gene encodes CDR1 SGHRS and CDR2 YFSETQ. The V and J ends lost 0 bases and 1 base respectively, with 15 bases between them. The DNA for the CDR3 is TGCGCCAGCAGCTTGGGGGCCGGGACTCTTGGCACAGATACGCAGTATTTT. Protein product: CASSLGAGTLGTDTQYF. Variable domain in full (rest from reference TRBV5-1 and TRBJ2-3): KAGVTQTPRYLIKTRGQQVTLSCSPISGHRSVSWYQQTPGQGLQFLFEYFSETQRNKGNFPGRFSGRQFSNSRSEMNVSTLELGDSALYLCASSLGAGTLGTDTQYFGPGTRLTVL.

The chain joins TRBV9 to TRBJ2-1, with a weak D call TRBD2 (5 bases). This CDR3 region has 13 residues. V lost 0 bases, J lost 4 bases, and 5 bases lay in between. The germline gives CDR1 SGDLS, CDR2 YYNGEE. The CDR3 coding sequence is TGTGCCAGCAGCGTAGGGACTTACAATGAGCAGTTCTTC. It translates to CASSVGTYNEQFF.

The gene calls are TRBV5-4 and TRBJ1-2, with TRBD1 matching 9 bases. The CDR3 length is 15 residues. Germline lookup yields CDR1 SGHNT and CDR2 YYREEE (reference sequence). Trimming at V came to 0 bases and at J to 2 bases, leaving 2 bases not matched to a gene. The DNA of the CDR3 is TGTGCCAGCAGCTTGGACGGGACAGGGAACTATGGCTACACCTTC. As protein: CASSLDGTGNYGYTF.

This chain connects TRBV10-3 to TRBJ1-1; D is perhaps TRBD1 (5 bases). The V and J ends lost 11 bases and 0 bases respectively, with 10 bases between them. This CDR3 spans 12 amino acids. Germline CDR1 is ENHRY and CDR2 is SYGVKD. The CDR3 protein is CAVWGVNTEAFF. CDR3 bases: TGTGCCGTCTGGGGGGTGAACACTGAAGCTTTCTTT.

V gene TRBV6-6 combines with J gene TRBJ2-7; maybe TRBD2 (6 bases). V shed 6 bases and J shed 5 bases, with 14 bases lying between them. The V gene's germline CDR1 is MNHNY and CDR2 SVGAGI (reference sequence). The CDR3 is 13 residues long. DNA for the CDR3: TGTGCCAGCAGGTTCGGGAGTAATAACGAGCAGTACTTC. Translation: CASRFGSNNEQYF.

This clone occurred many times. V usage is TRBV6-4 and J usage is TRBJ2-2, with 7 nucleotides matching TRBD2. The V segment lost 4 bases and the J segment 3 bases; nucleotides outside the gene matches: 5. Germline CDR1 is MRHNA and CDR2 is SNTAGT. The CDR3 sequence is 15 residues long. The CDR3 sequence: CASSAGTTDTGELFF. CDR3 DNA: TGTGCCAGCAGTGCTGGGACTACGGACACCGGGGAGCTGTTTTTT.

The chain employs TRBV27 and TRBJ1-5; D is undetermined. Germline assignment: CDR1 MNHEY and CDR2 SMNVEV (reference sequence). The ends were cut back, 3 bases at V and 4 bases at J, with 7 bases in the middle. CDR3 size: 13 residues. Here the CDR3 reads CASSLWPNQPQHF. CDR3 coding DNA: TGTGCCAGCAGTTTGTGGCCAAATCAGCCCCAGCATTTT.

Notes on this clone: At one of its ends the junction is not consistent with the germline gene, which may arise from a read error. The gene calls are TRBV2 and TRBJ2-7; possibly TRBD1 for D (5 bases). The CDR3 loop spans 10 amino acids. From germline, CDR1 is SNHLY and CDR2 FYNNEI. The CDR3 reads CASGDRVQDF. The CDR3 DNA sequence: TGTGCCAGCGGCGACAGAGTACAGGACTTC.

The V and J genes are TRBV15 and TRBJ2-1; D call uncertain. Trimming removed 3 bases from V and 9 bases from J, with 6 bases in between. The CDR3 has 11 residues. Germline loops: CDR1 LNHNV, CDR2 YYDKDF (reference sequence). CDR3 region: CATSSLLEQFF. The DNA of the CDR3 is TGTGCCACCAGCAGTCTACTTGAGCAGTTCTTC.